This entry lists 21 T cell receptor beta chains sequenced from one sample in a study of T cell responses to AZD1222 COVID-19 vaccine. The assay was immunoSEQ multiplex PCR, and TCRdb's table has in-frame clones only and misses some. The table has 150,000 or so clones, roughly 87% seen once. The material sequenced was peripheral blood, taken on day 0 of AZD1222 vaccination. These TCRs come from an adult in good health.

The chain links TRBV6-5 to TRBJ2-7; 11 nucleotides agree with TRBD2. Looked up from germline, CDR1 is MNHEY and CDR2 is SVGAGI. The CDR3 loop spans 15 amino acids. J gave up 2 bases and V 5 bases, and 5 bases lay outside the gene matches. The CDR3 bases are TGTGCCAGCAGTCCCCTAGCGGGAGGTCCCTACGAGCAGTACTTC. Translating it yields CASSPLAGGPYEQYF.

V and J are TRBV10-3 and TRBJ2-7, with 9 bases fitting TRBD2. Germline CDR1 is ENHRY and CDR2 is SYGVKD. CDR3 length: 15 residues. V lost 2 bases and J lost 3; bases outside the gene matches: 5. CDR3 sequence: CAISEQLAGYYEQYF. The CDR3 DNA follows: TGTGCCATCAGTGAGCAACTAGCGGGCTACTACGAGCAGTACTTC.

The chain joins TRBV4-2 to TRBJ1-4, with no clear D. Deletions cut 4 bases from V and 8 bases from J, with 8 bases between. Per germline, CDR1 LGHNA and CDR2 YNFKEQ. There are 12 residues in the CDR3. The CDR3 reads CASSPLGEKLFF. The CDR3, as DNA: TGTGCCAGCAGCCCCCTGGGAGAAAAACTGTTTTTT.

The chain employs TRBV6-1 and TRBJ1-1; D may be TRBD1 (6 bases). Germline loops: CDR1 MNHNS, CDR2 SASEGT. This CDR3 has 15 amino acids. Trimming stripped 2 bases from V and 1 base from J, with 11 bases between. The CDR3 is CASSELGRGNTEAFF. CDR3 DNA sequence: TGTGCCAGCAGTGAATTGGGCAGGGGGAACACTGAAGCTTTCTTT.

This chain uses TRBV10-3 with TRBJ2-3; the match to TRBD2 covers 9 bases. The V and J ends lost 7 bases and 3 bases, in that order; junction bases with no gene match: 5. Germline V lookup: CDR1 ENHRY, CDR2 SYGVKD. The CDR3 length is 14 residues. CDR3 sequence: CAINPSGKTDTQYF. The CDR3 nucleotides are TGTGCCATCAATCCTAGCGGGAAAACAGATACGCAGTATTTT.

The chain has TRBV7-9 and TRBJ1-2; D might be TRBD1 (5 bases). Germline CDR1 and CDR2: SEHNR and FQNEAQ (reference sequence). This CDR3 has 14 residues. Trimming left V 5 bases short and J 3 bases short, with 13 bases between. CDR3 in DNA: TGTGCCAGCAGCCGACAGACGGGGGACTATGGCTACACCTTC. Translated, it gives CASSRQTGDYGYTF.

This clone was seen just once. This chain uses TRBV14 with TRBJ2-7; 7 bases align to TRBD1. CDR1 is SGHDN, CDR2 FVKESK, per germline. CDR3 length: 16 amino acids. J gave up 0 bases and V 4 bases, and 9 bases lay outside the gene matches. The CDR3 here is CASSPTGKMSSYEQYF. The CDR3, as DNA: TGTGCCAGCAGCCCGACAGGGAAGATGAGCTCCTACGAGCAGTACTTC.

The rearrangement joins TRBV7-8 to TRBJ2-5; 8 nucleotides match TRBD1. Germline V CDR1 and CDR2: SGHVS, FQNEAQ. Trimming removed 5 bases from V and 5 bases from J; junction bases left unmatched: 1. The CDR3 consists of 12 residues. Here the CDR3 DNA reads TGTGCCAGCAGCCGGGACAGGGAGACCCAGTACTTC. Translated: CASSRDRETQYF. The whole variable domain, filled in from reference TRBV7-8 and TRBJ2-5, reads GAGVSQSPRYKVAKRGQDVALRCDPISGHVSLFWYQQALGQGPEFLTYFQNEAQLDKSGLPSDRFFAERPEGSVSTLKIQRTQQEDSAVYLCASSRDRETQYFGPGTRLLVL.

The chain is built from TRBV27 and TRBJ2-3; a weak D match, TRBD1 (6 bases). The CDR3 has 15 amino acids. Germline CDR1 and CDR2: MNHEY and SMNVEV (reference sequence). Trimming stripped 4 bases from V and 9 bases from J, with 20 bases between. CDR3 in DNA: TGTGCCAGCAGTTACAAGGGGGAAGGGACCGGGACGCAGTATTTT. It translates to CASSYKGEGTGTQYF.

V usage is TRBV3-1 (or the pseudogene TRBV3-2) and J usage is TRBJ2-5; D ambiguous. The germline V gene has CDR1 LGHDT and CDR2 YNNKEL (reference sequence). The germline V and J ends were trimmed by 4 bases and 5 bases, with 14 bases remaining between them. The CDR3 length is 14 residues. CDR3 sequence reads: CASSPRTTGETQYF. CDR3 in DNA: TGTGCCAGCAGCCCCCGGACCACCGGGGAGACCCAGTACTTC.

The chain links TRBV4-2 to TRBJ2-1, with 8 bases that match TRBD2. The V and J ends lost 3 bases and 8 bases, in that order; junction bases with no gene match: 9. This CDR3 contains 15 residues. Germline CDR1 LGHNA, CDR2 YNFKEQ. The CDR3: CASSQSPGLGDEQFF. The DNA for the CDR3 is TGTGCCAGCAGCCAGTCTCCGGGACTAGGTGATGAGCAGTTCTTC.

The chain has TRBV19 and TRBJ2-3; no definite D call. This CDR3 region has 14 residues. V dropped 5 bases and J dropped 1 base, with 10 bases sitting between them. The germline V gene encodes CDR1 LNHDA and CDR2 SQIVND (reference sequence). The CDR3 here is CASSPRLGTDTQYF. CDR3 in DNA: TGTGCCAGTAGTCCGCGTCTCGGCACAGATACGCAGTATTTT.

V usage is TRBV6-6 and J usage is TRBJ2-3, with 14 positions matching TRBD2. Germline V gene data show CDR1 as MNHNY and CDR2 as SVGAGI (reference sequence). The V segment lost 5 bases and the J segment 5 bases; nucleotides outside the gene matches: 3. This CDR3 has 15 residues. DNA for the CDR3: TGTGCCAGCAGTGGGACTAGCGGGAGTAAAGATACGCAGTATTTT. Protein: CASSGTSGSKDTQYF.

The count of this clone is one. V and J are TRBV28 and TRBJ1-4; D may be TRBD1 (6 bases). The germline gives CDR1 MDHEN, CDR2 SYDVKM. CDR3 length equals 16 residues. V dropped 5 bases and J dropped 1 base, with 14 bases sitting between them. CDR3 region: CASSPGHRGTNEKLFF. For the CDR3, the DNA is TGTGCCAGCAGTCCGGGACACCGGGGAACTAATGAAAAACTGTTTTTT.

This clone has just one count. The chain joins TRBV12-5 to TRBJ2-1; 11 bases align to TRBD2. The germline gives CDR1 LGHNT, CDR2 FRNRAP. This CDR3 is 15 amino acids long. The trim removed 6 bases at V and 3 bases at J, leaving 4 bases unmatched. CDR3 in DNA: TGTGCTAGTGGCCGCGGGACTAGCGGCTACAATGAGCAGTTCTTC. Translating gives CASGRGTSGYNEQFF.

The chain has TRBV6-4 and TRBJ2-1, with D possibly matching TRBD2 (7 bases). Germline CDR1 reads MRHNA; CDR2 reads SNTAGT. The CDR3 contains 16 residues. Trimming pared 7 bases from V and 1 base from J, leaving 17 bases between. The CDR3 loop reads CASTLGGAVSYNEQFF. The CDR3 nucleotides are TGTGCCAGCACCCTAGGGGGGGCCGTTTCCTACAATGAGCAGTTCTTC.

The J gene is TRBJ1-5, the V gene TRBV27; D is unresolved. Per the germline V gene, CDR1 is MNHEY and CDR2 is SMNVEV (reference sequence). V lost 5 bases to trimming and J lost 10 bases, with 12 bases between them. This CDR3 spans 12 amino acids. The CDR3 coding sequence is TGTGCCAGCAGTAATGTAGACACCCCCCAGCATTTT. This encodes CASSNVDTPQHF.

V usage is TRBV4-1 and J usage is TRBJ1-1; a weak D match, TRBD1 (6 bases). The CDR3 extends over 14 amino acids. Germline values: CDR1 MGHRA, CDR2 YSYEKL. Trimming stripped 4 bases from V and 4 bases from J, with 13 bases between. Here the CDR3 DNA reads TGCGCCAGCAGCCTAAGGGGGGGAATCACTGAAGCTTTCTTT. This encodes CASSLRGGITEAFF.

The chain has TRBV5-1 and TRBJ2-7; TRBD2 agrees at 12 bases. Germline CDR1 reads SGHRS; CDR2 reads YFSETQ. The length of the CDR3 is 15 residues. Trimming removed 0 bases from V and 7 bases from J; junction bases left unmatched: 5. CDR3 residues: CASSLVGLAGGEQYF. The CDR3, as DNA: TGCGCCAGCAGCTTGGTCGGTCTAGCGGGAGGGGAGCAGTACTTC.

The chain recombines TRBV15 with TRBJ2-5, with a tentative D call TRBD1 (6 bases). Trimming left V 1 base short and J 5 bases short, with 20 bases between. The V gene's germline CDR1 is LNHNV and CDR2 YYDKDF (reference sequence). The CDR3 runs to 17 residues. Here the CDR3 DNA reads TGTGCCACCAGCAGAGCCCCGAGTGGGACCACAGGGGAGACCCAGTACTTC. This sequence encodes CATSRAPSGTTGETQYF.

The table lists this clone with a few counts. The rearrangement joins TRBV2 to TRBJ2-5; no definite D call. The CDR3 totals 20 residues. Trimming removed 7 bases at V and 3 bases at J, with 33 bases between. Germline V gene sequence: CDR1 SNHLY, CDR2 FYNNEI. The CDR3 loop is CASKVAGVFYQERSKETQYF. CDR3 bases: TGTGCCAGCAAGGTTGCTGGGGTCTTCTACCAGGAAAGATCGAAAGAGACCCAGTACTTC.